This TCR beta chain was captured by sequencing in a study of T-cell reconstitution after alpha-beta-depleted transplantation in children. The study, taken as a whole, reports: Reportedly, only several hundred clones from non-depleted graft cells drove alpha-beta T-cell counts at about two months. Newly produced T cells mostly accounted for T-cell counts and diversity one year post-transplant. Several patients had high TCRbeta diversity at day 60; it came from surviving recipient T cells and thymic progenitors.

J gave up 5 bases and V 5 bases, and 18 bases lay outside the gene matches. CDR3 length: 19 amino acids. Germline CDR1 MNHEY, CDR2 SMNVEV (reference sequence). Only a few counts were recorded for this clonotype. The antigen remains unidentified. The authors prepared the TCRbeta library with unique molecular identifiers. MiXCR, run by TCRdb on the PCR reads, gives a single entry per CDR3 protein. The sample lists about 510,000 distinct CDR3 sequences, over 9.5% occurring once. The material was PBMCs, mostly from graft donor cells, obtained 180 days after TCRalphabeta/CD19-depleted stem cell transplant. The TCR sequence derives from a female patient aged 2 to 10 who had a stem cell transplant for aplastic anemia, so the T cells may come from the graft donor. The chain links TRBV27 to TRBJ1-2, with 12 bases identical to TRBD1. CDR3 sequence reads: CASSTGTGGASLFKYGYTF. CDR3 nucleotide sequence: TGTGCCAGCAGTACCGGGACAGGGGGCGCTTCCCTTTTTAAGTATGGCTACACCTTC.